The clone carrying this T cell receptor beta chain appeared many times. This sample is part of a study of T-cell reconstitution after alpha-beta-depleted transplantation in children. TCRbeta library construction was performed incorporating unique molecular identifiers. TCRdb analysed the PCR reads with MiXCR anew, one entry per CDR3 protein. The data show hundreds of thousands of distinct CDR3 sequences, roughly 17% seen once. The CDR3 runs to 15 residues. The ends were cut back, 0 bases at V and 8 bases at J, with 13 bases in the middle. Germline CDR1 and CDR2: SGHTA and FQGNSA. The source material was PBMCs from the stem cell graft donor, sampled from the stem cell graft. V usage is TRBV7-2 and J usage is TRBJ1-4; D gene ambiguous. This receptor was obtained from a human donor who donated a stem cell graft to a child with acute myeloid leukemia. Here the CDR3 reads CASSLAPGSGEKLFF. The CDR3 nucleotides read TGTGCCAGCAGCTTAGCCCCGGGCAGCGGGGAAAAACTGTTTTTT.